This record concerns one TCR beta chain sequence. Its target is unknown. Assay used: immunoSEQ multiplex PCR; TCRdb lists only in-frame clones, some missing. The sample gives about 72,000 clones, over 65% of which show up once; around 7.1% is in the top ten. This specimen belongs to a study of radiotherapy plus CTLA-4 blockade in lung cancer. For the study at large: Objective responses were recorded in 15% to 20% of patients, with disease control recorded in about 29%.

General study results and limits: Early clonal dynamics of blood T cells, together with interferon-beta, were reported as the best response predictor. Peripheral blood showed expansion of tumor-derived TCR clones after radiotherapy and ipilimumab.

Each patient with chemo-refractory metastatic non-small-cell lung cancer was treated with focal radiation plus CTLA-4 blockade using ipilimumab. The CDR3 spans 15 residues. The V gene's germline CDR1 is SGDLS and CDR2 YYNGEE. Trimming pared 0 bases from V and 0 bases from J, leaving 8 bases between. The chain uses TRBV9 and TRBJ2-3; the D gene is possibly TRBD1 (5 bases). The origin of this receptor is a human donor with non-small cell lung cancer who had a complete response to radiotherapy plus ipilimumab. Sequencing was performed on peripheral blood, taken from a patient treated with radiotherapy plus ipilimumab. The chain's CDR3 is CASSVATVSTDTQYF. DNA for the CDR3: TGTGCCAGCAGCGTAGCGACAGTTAGCACAGATACGCAGTATTTT.